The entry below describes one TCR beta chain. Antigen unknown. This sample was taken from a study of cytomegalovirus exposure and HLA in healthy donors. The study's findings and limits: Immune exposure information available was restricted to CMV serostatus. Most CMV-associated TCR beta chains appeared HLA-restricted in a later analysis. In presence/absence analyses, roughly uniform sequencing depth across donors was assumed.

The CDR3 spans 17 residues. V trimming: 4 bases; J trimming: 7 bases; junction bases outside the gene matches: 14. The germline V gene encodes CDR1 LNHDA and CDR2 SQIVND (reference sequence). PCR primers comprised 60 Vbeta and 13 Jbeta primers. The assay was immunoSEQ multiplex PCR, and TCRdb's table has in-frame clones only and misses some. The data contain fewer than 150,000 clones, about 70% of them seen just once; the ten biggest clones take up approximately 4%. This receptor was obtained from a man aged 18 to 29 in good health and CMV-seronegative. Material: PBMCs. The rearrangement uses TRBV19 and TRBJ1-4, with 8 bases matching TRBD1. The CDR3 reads CASSTPGQGRATEKLFF. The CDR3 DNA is TGTGCCAGTAGTACCCCTGGACAGGGTAGAGCTACTGAAAAACTGTTTTTT.